The 27 T cell receptor beta chains below were found in one sample sequenced in a study of T cell repertoires in cytomegalovirus infection (dated by TCRdb to about 2019). No antigen is known for these receptors. The sequencer was an Illumina HiSeq 1500. TCRdb reprocessed the public reads (quality trimming at Q25 with fastp, clone calling with MiXCR) and kept in-frame beta chains. Duplicate CDR3 protein sequences are folded into a single record with the most common DNA and genes. This sample holds approximately 280,000 distinct CDR3 sequences; around 20% were observed only once. Roughly 20% of the sample goes to the ten largest clones. The treatment or condition label on this specimen signifies: in vitro stimulation with specific CMV peptide epitopes to enrich CMV-specific T cells. The sample here was cultured PBMCs, taken from culture after CMV antigen stimulation. The receptor source for this set is a human donor in good health (CMV status not recorded). Some clones in this sample may be carry-over from other donors' samples.

The rearrangement uses TRBV27 and TRBJ2-7; 8 bases map to TRBD2. The J segment lost 4 bases and the V segment lost 3 bases, leaving 5 bases of the junction unmatched. CDR1 is MNHEY and CDR2 is SMNVEV in the germline V gene (reference sequence). The CDR3 is made up of 14 amino acids. The CDR3 is CASSFSGKGYEQYV. The CDR3, as DNA: TGTGCCAGCAGTTTTAGCGGGAAAGGGTACGAGCAGTACGTC.

The J gene is TRBJ2-3, the V gene TRBV11-2; 11 nucleotides align to TRBD1. The V gene's germline CDR1 is SGHAT and CDR2 FQNNGV. Trimming took 3 bases from V and 0 from J; bases not matched to a gene: 5. This CDR3 is 17 amino acids long. The CDR3 DNA sequence: TGTGCCAGCAGCTTGAGGGGACAGGGGGAGAGCACAGATACGCAGTATTTT. Protein: CASSLRGQGESTDTQYF.

This clonotype was recorded many times. The gene calls are TRBV6-5 and TRBJ2-5, with 7 bases fitting TRBD2. The CDR3 loop spans 13 amino acids. With V trimmed by 3 bases and J by 3 bases, 1 base remained unmatched. CDR1 and CDR2 (germline): MNHEY, SVGAGI. The DNA of the CDR3 is TGTGCCAGCAGTTATGGGGGGGAAGAGACCCAGTACTTC. Its protein is CASSYGGEETQYF.

The V gene is TRBV6-1, the J gene TRBJ2-1, with 8 bases aligning to TRBD2. Germline V CDR1 and CDR2: MNHNS, SASEGT. The length of the CDR3 is 21 residues. The ends lost 8 bases at V and 0 bases at J; junction bases unmatched: 24. The CDR3 DNA follows: TGTGCCAGCCGATTGGCTAGCGGGCTCGGATTTCTCACAGGCTCCTACAATGAGCAGTTCTTC. This encodes CASRLASGLGFLTGSYNEQFF.

The genes are TRBV7-2 and TRBJ2-5; D is uncertain. Germline V gene data show CDR1 as SGHTA and CDR2 as FQGNSA. Trimming stripped 4 bases from V and 4 bases from J, with 7 bases between. This CDR3 has 12 amino acids. CDR3 loop: CASSSRRETQYF. The CDR3 DNA sequence: TGTGCCAGCAGCTCCAGGCGAGAGACCCAGTACTTC.

This clonotype appeared once. This chain links TRBV28 with TRBJ1-4; D gene ambiguous. Looked up from germline, CDR1 is MDHEN and CDR2 is SYDVKM. The length of the CDR3 is 15 residues. V shed 1 base and J shed 7 bases, with 13 bases lying between them. The CDR3 loop reads CASSLSGISTEKLFF. The CDR3 bases are TGTGCCAGCAGTTTATCGGGTATTTCTACTGAAAAACTGTTTTTT.

This chain joins TRBV12-3 or TRBV12-4 and TRBJ2-1; 11 nucleotides agree with TRBD2. Trimming at V came to 6 bases and at J to 4 bases, leaving 8 bases not matched to a gene. CDR3 length: 16 amino acids. CDR3 loop: CASSSRGTSGYNEQFF. In DNA form, the CDR3 reads TGTGCCAGCAGCTCCCGGGGGACTAGCGGATACAATGAGCAGTTCTTC.

The sample holds a few counts of this clonotype. The V gene is TRBV12-3 or TRBV12-4, the J gene TRBJ2-3; D may be TRBD1 (5 bases). V lost 6 bases, J lost 6 bases, and 13 bases lay in between. The CDR3 runs to 13 residues. The CDR3 region is CASRSGASDTQYF. CDR3 bases: TGTGCCAGCAGGAGTGGGGCCTCGGATACGCAGTATTTT.

This chain uses TRBV5-8 with TRBJ2-1, with a tentative D call TRBD1 (6 bases). The germline V gene has CDR1 SGHTS and CDR2 YDEGEE. With 5 bases removed from V and 10 bases from J, the gap between germline ends came to 7 bases. The CDR3 consists of 10 residues. DNA for the CDR3: TGTGCCAGCAGGGACAGCGAGCAGTTCTTC. This codes for CASRDSEQFF.

The chain joins TRBV28 to TRBJ2-7; 14 bases map to TRBD2. The CDR3 covers 14 residues. Trimming removed 6 bases from V and 6 bases from J; junction bases left unmatched: 4. Germline V gene sequence: CDR1 MDHEN, CDR2 SYDVKM. The CDR3 DNA follows: TGTGCCAGCAGCTCGGGACTAGCGGGAGCCGAGCAGTACTTC. It yields the protein CASSSGLAGAEQYF.

This clonotype showed up just a few times. V is TRBV6-2 or TRBV6-3 and J is TRBJ2-6; no clear D. V lost 1 base and J lost 3, with 10 bases in between. Germline V gene lookup returns CDR1 MNHEY and CDR2 SVGEGT. The CDR3 extends over 16 amino acids. CDR3: CASSYYGFGGANVLTF. The CDR3 region has the DNA TGTGCCAGCAGTTACTATGGTTTTGGTGGGGCCAACGTCCTGACTTTC.

In its sample, this clonotype was seen a few times. The J gene is TRBJ1-5, the V gene TRBV7-8, with 8 nucleotides matching TRBD1. V trimming: 5 bases; J trimming: 3 bases; junction bases outside the gene matches: 6. Per the germline V gene, CDR1 is SGHVS and CDR2 is FQNEAQ. CDR3 length: 15 residues. The CDR3 sequence is CASSPGQGYNQPQHF. The CDR3 DNA follows: TGTGCCAGCAGCCCCGGACAGGGATACAATCAGCCCCAGCATTTT.

The chain recombines TRBV28 with TRBJ1-1, with D maybe TRBD1 (5 bases). The CDR3 is made up of 13 amino acids. Germline V gene lookup returns CDR1 MDHEN and CDR2 SYDVKM. V lost 6 bases, J lost 4 bases, and 12 bases lay in between. The CDR3 loop reads CASRLGVSTEAFF. In DNA, the CDR3 is TGTGCCAGCAGGTTAGGGGTGAGCACTGAAGCTTTCTTT. Variable domain in full (rest from reference TRBV28 and TRBJ1-1): DVKVTQSSRYLVKRTGEKVFLECVQDMDHENMFWYRQDPGLGLRLIYFSYDVKMKEKGDIPEGYSVSREKKERFSLILESASTNQTSMYLCASRLGVSTEAFFGQGTRLTVV.

The table lists this clonotype with many counts. V gene TRBV11-3 combines with J gene TRBJ2-7; TRBD2 agrees at 14 bases. Germline V gene lookup returns CDR1 SGHNT and CDR2 YENEEA. The ends lost 5 bases at V and 7 bases at J; junction bases unmatched: 7. The CDR3 loop spans 15 amino acids. Written as DNA, the CDR3 is TGTGCCAGCAGCCCGGGACTAGCGGGAGCGGGGGAGCAGTACTTC. Its translation: CASSPGLAGAGEQYF.

CDR3 region: CASSPRHGWETQYF. The CDR3 bases are TGTGCCAGCAGCCCAAGACATGGCTGGGAGACCCAGTACTTC. The V call is TRBV7-2, the J call TRBJ2-5; no definite D call. The germline CDR1 and CDR2 sequences are SGHTA and FQGNSA. The CDR3 sequence is 14 residues long. The ends were cut back, 5 bases at V and 5 bases at J, with 15 bases in the middle.

This clonotype was observed a handful of times. V and J are TRBV5-1 and TRBJ2-4; 10 nucleotides line up with TRBD2. With 4 bases clipped from V and 6 bases from J, the junction kept 4 bases outside the gene matches. This CDR3 comprises 14 residues. Germline values: CDR1 SGHRS, CDR2 YFSETQ. CDR3 loop: CASSQGTSANIQYF. For the CDR3, the DNA is TGCGCCAGCAGCCAAGGGACTAGCGCAAACATTCAGTACTTC.

The chain couples TRBV6-2 or TRBV6-3 to TRBJ2-1; TRBD2 matches 15 bases. V shed 5 bases, J shed 4 bases, and the junction held 6 bases outside the gene matches. The germline CDR1 and CDR2 sequences are MNHEY and SVGEGT. This CDR3 contains 17 residues. The DNA of the CDR3 is TGTGCCAGCAGTCTCGGGACTAGCGGGAGGTCATACAATGAGCAGTTCTTC. This encodes CASSLGTSGRSYNEQFF.

V is TRBV18 and J is TRBJ2-7; TRBD1 matches 7 bases. Germline-derived CDR1 and CDR2 are KGHSH and LQKENI. J gave up 12 bases and V 1 base, and 9 bases lay outside the gene matches. This CDR3 has 13 residues. CDR3 protein: CASSPLEERGPYF. The CDR3 DNA follows: TGTGCCAGCTCACCACTAGAGGAGAGGGGGCCGTACTTC. Based on the CDR3 plus reference TRBV18 and TRBJ2-7, the full variable domain is NAGVMQNPRHLVRRRGQEARLRCSPMKGHSHVYWYRQLPEEGLKFMVYLQKENIIDESGMPKERFSAEFPKEGPSILRIQQVVRGDSAAYFCASSPLEERGPYFGPGTRLTVT.

This clonotype was counted ten times or more. The chain uses TRBV12-3 or TRBV12-4 and TRBJ2-1; D is perhaps TRBD2 (5 bases). The V gene lost 6 bases and the J gene lost 0 bases, with 15 bases spanning the gap. CDR3 length equals 16 residues. Here the CDR3 DNA reads TGTGCCAGCAGCCTGGAGGTGACCAACTCCTACAATGAGCAGTTCTTC. It translates to CASSLEVTNSYNEQFF.

V is TRBV7-8 and J is TRBJ1-5; TRBD1 might be the D (5 bases). Trimming took 4 bases from V and 6 from J, leaving 16 bases between them. Germline CDR1 reads SGHVS; CDR2 reads FQNEAQ. This CDR3 contains 15 residues. The CDR3 nucleotides read TGTGCCAGCAGCTCACGGGACGGACGAACTCAGCCCCAGCATTTT. Protein product: CASSSRDGRTQPQHF. Together with reference TRBV7-8 and TRBJ1-5, the CDR3 gives the full variable domain: GAGVSQSPRYKVAKRGQDVALRCDPISGHVSLFWYQQALGQGPEFLTYFQNEAQLDKSGLPSDRFFAERPEGSVSTLKIQRTQQEDSAVYLCASSSRDGRTQPQHFGDGTRLSIL.

This clonotype was detected only a few times. The chain links TRBV6-5 to TRBJ2-7; D might be TRBD2 (8 bases). The CDR3 length is 16 residues. V was clipped by 0 bases and J by 3 bases, with 15 bases between them. Germline V gene data show CDR1 as MNHEY and CDR2 as SVGAGI. The CDR3 is CASSYSGGDSHYEQYF. In DNA, the CDR3 is TGTGCCAGCAGTTACTCCGGGGGGGACAGCCACTACGAGCAGTACTTC.

In this sample, this clonotype turned up many times. The J gene is TRBJ1-2, the V gene TRBV10-3; D is uncertain. This CDR3 spans 13 amino acids. Trimming took off 0 bases at V and 12 bases at J, with 14 bases between the two ends. Germline assignment: CDR1 ENHRY and CDR2 SYGVKD. CDR3 nucleotide sequence: TGTGCCATCAGTGAGTCCGACACCGGTGGTAACACCTTC. Its translation is CAISESDTGGNTF.

Details on this clonotype: One base away lies a much larger clone, so this may be a sequencing read error. CDR3 residues: CASSLGWSLDTQYF. The CDR3 DNA reads TGTGCCAGCAGCTTAGGATGGTCGTTGGATACGCAGTATTTT. This sequence joins TRBV7-4 and TRBJ2-3; D remains unclear. The germline V gene encodes CDR1 SGHVT and CDR2 SQSDAQ. There are 14 residues in the CDR3. V shed 1 base and J shed 6 bases, with 11 bases lying between them.

This clonotype has a count of ten or more. The chain joins TRBV7-3 to TRBJ1-1; 9 positions agree with TRBD1. J was trimmed by 5 bases and V by 0 bases; bases with no gene match: 7. Germline lookup yields CDR1 SGHTA and CDR2 FQGTGA. The CDR3 is 16 residues long. CDR3 amino acids: CASSLTADRGITEAFF. The DNA for the CDR3 is TGTGCCAGCAGCTTAACAGCGGACAGGGGTATTACTGAAGCTTTCTTT. Using reference TRBV7-3 and TRBJ1-1 for the parts outside the CDR3, the full variable domain is GAGVSQTPSNKVTEKGKYVELRCDPISGHTALYWYRQSLGQGPEFLIYFQGTGAADDSGLPNDRFFAVRPEGSVSTLKIQRTERGDSAVYLCASSLTADRGITEAFFGQGTRLTVV.

The chain is built from TRBV20-1 and TRBJ2-7; TRBD2 agrees at 8 bases. The germline gives CDR1 DFQATT, CDR2 SNEGSKA (reference sequence). The ends lost 0 bases at V and 5 bases at J; junction bases unmatched: 9. This CDR3 comprises 15 residues. The CDR3 loop reads CSARDLREGYHEQYF. As DNA, the CDR3 is TGCAGTGCTAGAGATCTACGGGAGGGCTACCACGAGCAGTACTTC.

In its sample, this clonotype was seen once. The chain combines TRBV12-3 or TRBV12-4 with TRBJ2-7; D is possibly TRBD1 or TRBD2 (6 bases each). Trimming left V 2 bases short and J 0 bases short, with 8 bases between. The CDR3 contains 14 residues. CDR3 nucleotide sequence: TGTGCCAGCAGTTTATCGGGGGCCTCCTACGAGCAGTACGTC. This codes for CASSLSGASYEQYV.

CDR3 nucleotide sequence: TGTGCCAGCCGATTTGGGGAAAACAATGAGCAGTTCTTC. Its translation: CASRFGENNEQFF. This chain joins TRBV6-1 and TRBJ2-1; the D is unclear. Per the germline V gene, CDR1 is MNHNS and CDR2 is SASEGT. With 8 bases removed from V and 5 bases from J, the gap between germline ends came to 13 bases. The CDR3 length is 13 residues.